Below, 11 T cell receptor beta chains from the same sample are listed, as sequenced in a study of T cells in Graves' hyperthyroidism and ophthalmopathy. Template material for amplifying TCR beta CDR3 regions consisted of RNA transcripts. When the TCR CDR3 underwent first-round RT-PCR, the HTBI primer set was used. TCRdb re-called the multiplex PCR reads with MiXCR, one entry per CDR3 protein. The sample includes approximately 530,000 distinct CDR3 sequences, 15% to 20% of them seen just once. The source material was blood. Receptor source: a man aged 35-49 years with Graves' ophthalmopathy.

This clonotype occurred many times. The chain couples TRBV6-2 or TRBV6-3 to TRBJ2-1; the match to TRBD2 covers 9 bases. Trimming at V came to 3 bases and at J to 7 bases, leaving 7 bases not matched to a gene. This CDR3 spans 15 amino acids. CDR1 is MNHEY and CDR2 is SVGEGT in the germline V gene. CDR3 sequence (DNA): TGTGCCAGCAGTTATTTAGCGGGAGTGGTGAATGAGCAGTTCTTC. Its protein is CASSYLAGVVNEQFF.

The chain has TRBV20-1 and TRBJ1-6; 12 bases fit TRBD1. Germline lookup yields CDR1 DFQATT and CDR2 SNEGSKA (reference sequence). The trim removed 3 bases at V and 9 bases at J, leaving 9 bases unmatched. The CDR3 runs 16 residues. This CDR3 reads CSARGGQGALASPLHF. In DNA, the CDR3 is TGCAGTGCTAGGGGGGGACAGGGGGCGTTGGCTTCACCCCTCCACTTT.

This chain joins TRBV12-3 or TRBV12-4 and TRBJ1-2; D not certain. This CDR3 region has 13 residues. V gave up 6 bases and J gave up 8 bases, with 16 bases separating them. CDR3 DNA sequence: TGTGCCAGCAGACGGCCCTCGGCGGGCGGCTACACCTTC. Translating it yields CASRRPSAGGYTF.

This clonotype was recorded at least ten times. The genes are TRBV5-1 and TRBJ2-7; possible D gene TRBD1, 6 bases. Per germline, CDR1 SGHRS and CDR2 YFSETQ. V was pared by 1 base and J by 3 bases, with 11 bases between. The CDR3 loop spans 14 amino acids. CDR3 residues: CASSLPDSHYEQYF. DNA for the CDR3: TGCGCCAGCAGCTTGCCGGACAGCCACTACGAGCAGTACTTC. The full variable domain, with the rest looked up from reference TRBV5-1 and TRBJ2-7, is KAGVTQTPRYLIKTRGQQVTLSCSPISGHRSVSWYQQTPGQGLQFLFEYFSETQRNKGNFPGRFSGRQFSNSRSEMNVSTLELGDSALYLCASSLPDSHYEQYFGPGTRLTVT.

This clonotype was seen many times. The CDR3 nucleotides read TGTGCCAGCAGCCCCAGGACTAGCGGGAGTGGTGAGCAGTACTTC. Translated, it gives CASSPRTSGSGEQYF. The chain employs TRBV7-9 and TRBJ2-7, with TRBD2 identical over 13 bases. The CDR3 has 15 amino acids. V dropped 5 bases and J dropped 7; count of bases not matched to a gene: 8. Germline values: CDR1 SEHNR, CDR2 FQNEAQ (reference sequence).

This clonotype was detected only once. The chain employs TRBV28 and TRBJ2-1; 11 nucleotides line up with TRBD2. This CDR3 comprises 20 residues. The V gene's germline CDR1 is MDHEN and CDR2 SYDVKM. V lost 3 bases and J lost 4; bases outside the gene matches: 17. CDR3: CASSFGPGTSGSSGYNEQFF. The CDR3 DNA sequence: TGTGCCAGCAGTTTCGGGCCCGGGACTAGCGGTTCGAGTGGGTACAATGAGCAGTTCTTC.

This clonotype has just a few counts. This sequence joins TRBV3-1 and TRBJ2-2; D is possibly TRBD2 (6 bases). Germline CDR1 LGHDT, CDR2 YNNKEL (reference sequence). The CDR3 is 15 amino acids. Trimming left V 4 bases short and J 4 bases short, with 13 bases between. The CDR3 DNA reads as TGTGCCAGCAGCCCTGGAGGGAGCGGCACCGGGGAGCTGTTTTTT. As protein: CASSPGGSGTGELFF.

This clonotype has a count of ten or more. The genes are TRBV11-3 and TRBJ2-1; TRBD1 matches at 9 bases. CDR3 length: 16 amino acids. Trimming removed 3 bases from V and 0 bases from J; junction bases left unmatched: 3. The V gene's germline CDR1 is SGHNT and CDR2 YENEEA. The DNA for the CDR3 is TGTGCCAGCAGCTTCTCGGACAGGGGCTCCTACAATGAGCAGTTCTTC. Protein sequence: CASSFSDRGSYNEQFF.

Written as DNA, the CDR3 is TGTGCCAGCCTACAGGCCAGCTCTGGAAACACCATATATTTT. This translates into CASLQASSGNTIYF. V gene TRBV7-2 combines with J gene TRBJ1-3; the D gene is possibly TRBD1 (5 bases). The germline gives CDR1 SGHTA, CDR2 FQGNSA. This CDR3 is built from 14 residues. Trimming stripped 8 bases from V and 0 bases from J, with 11 bases between.

This clonotype was found many times. This chain joins TRBV28 and TRBJ2-7; tentative D call: TRBD1 (6 bases). The CDR3 extends over 10 amino acids. Per the germline V gene, CDR1 is MDHEN and CDR2 is SYDVKM. V gave up 10 bases and J gave up 7 bases, with 11 bases separating them. The DNA for the CDR3 is TGTGCCACCAGGGGTCGTGAGCAGTACTTC. Its protein is CATRGREQYF.

This clonotype has just a few counts. The genes are TRBV7-2 and TRBJ2-5, with 9 positions matching TRBD2. CDR1 and CDR2 (germline): SGHTA, FQGNSA. The CDR3 spans 14 residues. V shed 3 bases, J shed 5 bases, and the junction held 4 bases outside the gene matches. CDR3 loop: CASSFGAGGETQYF. In DNA form, the CDR3 reads TGTGCCAGCAGCTTCGGGGCGGGAGGGGAGACCCAGTACTTC.